This T cell receptor beta chain derives from a study of CXCR3-negative and CXCR3-positive naive CD8 T cells. Germline lookup yields CDR1 MDHEN and CDR2 SYDVKM. The length of the CDR3 is 15 residues. TRB cDNA was prepared as libraries by UMI-labeled 5' RACE. After re-calling the 5' RACE reads, TCRdb lists one entry per CDR3 protein, DNA absent. The table lists 150,000 or so distinct CDR3 sequences. This chain uses TRBV28 with TRBJ2-1; TCRdb's assignment of TRBD2 cannot be checked, as there is no DNA. The TCR sequence derives from a human donor in good health. Some clones in this sample may be carry-over from other donors' samples. Sequencing used naive CXCR3- CD8+ T cells from blood. The subset: CD45RO-CCR7+CD27+CD95- naive CD8+ T cells lacking CXCR3 (TNR3-). The CDR3 is CASRLAGVLYNEQFF.